These 10 T cell receptor beta chains were all obtained from the same sample, sequenced in a study of T cell responses to AZD1222 COVID-19 vaccine. Here immunoSEQ multiplex PCR was the method, and the copy in TCRdb shows in-frame clones only, minus some. The sample has 95,000 to 150,000 clones, around 91% seen once; the top ten hold approximately 1.7%. This specimen was peripheral blood, taken on day 0 of AZD1222 vaccination. These receptor sequences come from an adult in good health.

The J gene is TRBJ2-3, the V gene TRBV10-3; D is undetermined. Germline V gives CDR1 ENHRY, CDR2 SYGVKD. This CDR3 is 12 amino acids long. Trimming pared 8 bases from V and 4 bases from J, leaving 10 bases between. Here the CDR3 DNA reads TGTGCCATCGGGTTAGCAGCAGATACGCAGTATTTT. Translating gives CAIGLAADTQYF.

This chain joins TRBV4-1 and TRBJ2-7; 12 bases agree with TRBD1. The length of the CDR3 is 15 residues. Trimming removed 6 bases from V and 5 bases from J; junction bases left unmatched: 8. Germline V gives CDR1 MGHRA, CDR2 YSYEKL. This CDR3 is CASSRGTGGRDEQYF. The CDR3 region has the DNA TGCGCCAGCAGTCGTGGGACAGGGGGCAGGGACGAGCAGTACTTC.

V usage is TRBV5-1 and J usage is TRBJ1-5; D may be TRBD1 (5 bases). V was trimmed by 4 bases and J by 0 bases, leaving 11 bases between them. This CDR3 region has 15 residues. Germline V gives CDR1 SGHRS, CDR2 YFSETQ. CDR3 residues: CASSRDGISNQPQHF. Here the CDR3 DNA reads TGCGCCAGCAGCCGGGACGGAATTAGCAATCAGCCCCAGCATTTT.

The chain employs TRBV7-6 and TRBJ1-3; a weak D match, TRBD1 (6 bases). Looked up from germline, CDR1 is SGHVS and CDR2 is FNYEAQ. Trimming left V 5 bases short and J 4 bases short, with 15 bases between. The CDR3 loop spans 15 amino acids. The DNA for the CDR3 is TGTGCCAGCAGCCCTAGTCAGGGGACCGGAAACACCATATATTTT. Its protein is CASSPSQGTGNTIYF.

The chain combines TRBV19 with TRBJ2-1; 7 nucleotides align to TRBD2. Germline CDR1 and CDR2: LNHDA and SQIVND (reference sequence). V dropped 3 bases and J dropped 5; count of bases not matched to a gene: 7. The CDR3 has 15 amino acids. This CDR3 reads CASSMHSAGNNEQFF. The CDR3 DNA sequence: TGTGCCAGTAGTATGCATTCAGCGGGGAACAATGAGCAGTTCTTC.

This chain connects TRBV18 to TRBJ1-2; D uncertain. Germline V gene sequence: CDR1 KGHSH, CDR2 LQKENI. The CDR3 is 14 amino acids. The V and J ends lost 0 bases and 4 bases respectively, with 9 bases between them. In DNA, the CDR3 is TGTGCCAGCTCACCACCGGACGGCCTCTATGGCTACACCTTC. Translating it yields CASSPPDGLYGYTF.

The V and J genes are TRBV7-2 and TRBJ2-1; 11 positions match TRBD2. This CDR3 region has 18 residues. V trimming: 2 bases; J trimming: 4 bases; junction bases outside the gene matches: 10. Germline CDR1 SGHTA, CDR2 FQGNSA. The chain's CDR3 is CASSLHASGGPFYNEQFF. CDR3 in DNA: TGTGCCAGCAGCTTACATGCTAGCGGGGGGCCCTTTTACAATGAGCAGTTCTTC.

CDR3 amino acids: CASSLRGNYGYTF. CDR3 DNA sequence: TGTGCCAGCAGCTTACGTGGGAACTATGGCTACACCTTC. The chain couples TRBV5-6 to TRBJ1-2, with D unresolved. V was cut by 2 bases and J by 2 bases, with 7 bases left in between. This CDR3 comprises 13 residues. Germline V gives CDR1 SGHDT, CDR2 YYEEEE.

This clone was seen a single time. V gene TRBV4-1 combines with J gene TRBJ1-1; TRBD1 is a possible D gene (5 bases). The CDR3 is 13 amino acids. Germline V lookup: CDR1 MGHRA, CDR2 YSYEKL. V was trimmed by 6 bases and J by 1 base, leaving 9 bases between them. The CDR3 is CASRITGNTEAFF. The DNA for the CDR3 is TGCGCCAGCAGAATTACAGGGAACACTGAAGCTTTCTTT.

This chain joins TRBV14 and TRBJ1-2; no definite D call. Germline CDR1 and CDR2: SGHDN and FVKESK. V gave up 1 base and J gave up 4 bases, with 13 bases separating them. This CDR3 has 15 amino acids. CDR3 sequence (DNA): TGTGCCAGCAGCCAAGTAGGCGGCAGCTCCTATGGCTACACCTTC. This codes for CASSQVGGSSYGYTF.